The next 18 T cell receptor beta chains were all read from a single sample in a study of T-cell reconstitution after alpha-beta-depleted transplantation in children. Using unique molecular identifiers, the investigators prepared the TCRbeta library. TCRdb itself ran the PCR reads through MiXCR, one entry per CDR3 protein. The sample shows some 640,000 distinct CDR3 sequences, 16% of them seen only once. The sequences come from PBMCs from the stem cell graft donor, collected from the stem cell graft. Every receptor here comes from a human donor who donated a stem cell graft to a child with acute myeloid leukemia.

This clonotype has a count of ten or more. The chain couples TRBV20-1 to TRBJ1-4; perhaps TRBD1 as D (5 bases). Germline V gene data show CDR1 as DFQATT and CDR2 as SNEGSKA (reference sequence). The CDR3 covers 11 residues. Trimming stripped 6 bases from V and 8 bases from J, with 10 bases between. The CDR3 region has the DNA TGCAGTGCCTTTCAGGGAGAAAAACTGTTTTTT. It codes for CSAFQGEKLFF.

This clonotype has only a few counts. This chain's CDR3 is CASSAPGQGHSGANVLTF. CDR3 coding DNA: TGTGCCAGCAGCGCTCCGGGACAGGGCCACTCTGGGGCCAACGTCCTGACTTTC. V usage is TRBV25-1 and J usage is TRBJ2-6; TRBD1 matches at 9 bases. Trimming removed 6 bases from V and 0 bases from J; junction bases left unmatched: 9. CDR1 is MGHDK, CDR2 SYGVNS, per germline. The CDR3 is 18 amino acids.

The V call is TRBV5-1, the J call TRBJ1-1, with unresolved D. CDR1 SGHRS and CDR2 YFSETQ come from the germline V gene. The CDR3 sequence is 12 residues long. Trimming took off 3 bases at V and 5 bases at J, with 8 bases between the two ends. The CDR3 DNA is TGCGCCAGCAGCTCCCCGGAGACTGAAGCTTTCTTT. It translates to CASSSPETEAFF.

This clonotype was counted many times. The J gene is TRBJ1-1, the V gene TRBV20-1, with D unresolved. The V gene lost 7 bases and the J gene lost 7 bases, with 13 bases spanning the gap. Germline V gene data show CDR1 as DFQATT and CDR2 as SNEGSKA (reference sequence). The CDR3 loop spans 11 amino acids. CDR3 in DNA: TGCAGTGGACTCGATGTGAGTGAAGCTTTCTTT. This gives the protein CSGLDVSEAFF.

In this sample, this clonotype turned up a few times. V usage is TRBV7-2 and J usage is TRBJ1-2; D might be TRBD1 (6 bases). The germline gives CDR1 SGHTA, CDR2 FQGNSA. The CDR3 spans 16 residues. With 0 bases removed from V and 6 bases from J, the gap between germline ends came to 17 bases. In DNA form, the CDR3 reads TGTGCCAGCAGCTTAGCAGGGGGGAGGGAGTACGATGGCTACACCTTC. Amino acids: CASSLAGGREYDGYTF.

This clonotype was seen many times. The chain employs TRBV5-1 and TRBJ2-1; D uncertain. The CDR3 covers 14 residues. CDR1 is SGHRS, CDR2 YFSETQ, per germline. V dropped 3 bases and J dropped 0 bases, with 7 bases sitting between them. CDR3 loop: CASSWTSSYNEQFF. The CDR3 DNA reads TGCGCCAGCAGCTGGACCAGCTCCTACAATGAGCAGTTCTTC.

CDR3 coding DNA: TGTGCCAGCAGTTTGGTCCCGAGCTCCTATAATTCACCCCTCCACTTT. Its protein product is CASSLVPSSYNSPLHF. V and J are TRBV27 and TRBJ1-6; D uncertain. CDR1 and CDR2 from the germline V gene are MNHEY and SMNVEV (reference sequence). V was trimmed by 3 bases and J by 0 bases, leaving 9 bases between them. The CDR3 is 16 amino acids.

The table lists this clonotype with many counts. This sequence joins TRBV20-1 and TRBJ2-3; maybe TRBD2 (5 bases). Germline values: CDR1 DFQATT, CDR2 SNEGSKA (reference sequence). CDR3 size: 14 residues. V lost 0 bases and J lost 9, with 16 bases in between. CDR3 bases: TGCAGTGCTAGAGATCGAGGGCTAGAGGGCACGCAGTATTTT. Translated, it gives CSARDRGLEGTQYF.

The table lists this clonotype with a few counts. The gene calls are TRBV7-2 and TRBJ1-3; no definite D call. The CDR3 is 16 residues long. V was pared by 1 base and J by 0 bases, with 10 bases between. Germline-derived CDR1 and CDR2 are SGHTA and FQGNSA. The CDR3 coding sequence is TGTGCCAGCAGCTTAGGCGGCGGGAGCTCTGGAAACACCATATATTTT. Translating gives CASSLGGGSSGNTIYF.

This clonotype was counted ten times or more. The V gene is TRBV20-1, the J gene TRBJ1-1, with a weak D call TRBD1 (6 bases). The CDR3 has 14 residues. Germline lookup yields CDR1 DFQATT and CDR2 SNEGSKA (reference sequence). V lost 0 bases and J 4 bases, leaving 12 bases between the germline ends. CDR3 protein: CSARDNGGPTEAFF. CDR3 DNA sequence: TGCAGTGCTAGAGATAACGGGGGGCCCACTGAAGCTTTCTTT.

This clonotype came up a few times. CDR3 nucleotides: TGTGCCAGCAGCTCAGCAGACGTAAGCAATCAGCCCCAGCATTTT. Its translation is CASSSADVSNQPQHF. The chain has TRBV28 and TRBJ1-5, with D unresolved. Germline CDR1 is MDHEN and CDR2 is SYDVKM. V was cut by 6 bases and J by 1 base, with 13 bases left in between. There are 15 residues in the CDR3. The whole variable domain, filled in from reference TRBV28 and TRBJ1-5, reads DVKVTQSSRYLVKRTGEKVFLECVQDMDHENMFWYRQDPGLGLRLIYFSYDVKMKEKGDIPEGYSVSREKKERFSLILESASTNQTSMYLCASSSADVSNQPQHFGDGTRLSIL.

The chain combines TRBV4-2 with TRBJ2-3; 8 bases match TRBD2. Germline V gene sequence: CDR1 LGHNA, CDR2 YNFKEQ. The V segment lost 0 bases and the J segment 3 bases; nucleotides outside the gene matches: 14. The CDR3 is made up of 19 amino acids. The CDR3 region has the DNA TGTGCCAGCAGCCAAGATGGCGGGGGGAAGTGGTTTATGACAGATACGCAGTATTTT. Amino acid sequence: CASSQDGGGKWFMTDTQYF.

This clonotype turned up a few times. V usage is TRBV5-5 and J usage is TRBJ2-2, with TRBD1 matching over 9 bases. CDR3 length: 14 amino acids. Unmatched junction bases numbered 3, after V lost 5 bases and J lost 4 bases. Germline-derived CDR1 and CDR2 are SGHKS and YYEKEE (reference sequence). In DNA, the CDR3 is TGTGCCAGCAGACCGACAGGGGGCACCGGGGAGCTGTTTTTT. This sequence encodes CASRPTGGTGELFF.

CDR3 sequence: CASSLVGTGPFNEQFF. The CDR3 nucleotides read TGCGCCAGCAGCTTGGTTGGGACAGGGCCTTTCAATGAGCAGTTCTTC. The rearrangement joins TRBV5-1 to TRBJ2-1; TRBD1 agrees at 9 bases. Germline loops: CDR1 SGHRS, CDR2 YFSETQ. V lost 0 bases, J lost 6 bases, and 7 bases stayed unmatched. This CDR3 comprises 16 residues.

This clonotype was recorded at least ten times. The chain employs TRBV5-4 and TRBJ2-7; 9 positions match TRBD2. Trimming at V came to 4 bases and at J to 3 bases, leaving 11 bases not matched to a gene. CDR1 and CDR2 (germline): SGHNT, YYREEE (reference sequence). There are 16 residues in the CDR3. The CDR3 loop is CASSPDSSGGSYEQYF. CDR3 sequence (DNA): TGTGCCAGCAGCCCCGACTCCAGCGGGGGGAGCTACGAGCAGTACTTC.

This clonotype was seen ten or more times. The chain couples TRBV25-1 to TRBJ1-2; no reliable D call. Germline V gives CDR1 MGHDK, CDR2 SYGVNS. Trimming removed 1 base from V and 9 bases from J, with 15 bases in between. The CDR3 length is 14 residues. CDR3 loop: CASSELESYGSYTF. The CDR3, as DNA: TGTGCCAGCAGTGAATTAGAAAGCTATGGTAGCTACACCTTC.

This clonotype was detected many times. The V gene is TRBV7-2, the J gene TRBJ1-5, with TRBD1 matching 7 bases. V gave up 2 bases and J gave up 7 bases; unmatched junction bases: 8. CDR1 and CDR2 (germline): SGHTA, FQGNSA. The CDR3 loop spans 15 amino acids. For the CDR3, the DNA is TGTGCCAGCAGCTTACGACAGGGCTCTGGACAGCCCCAGCATTTT. Its protein is CASSLRQGSGQPQHF.

This clonotype was counted at least ten times. The V and J genes are TRBV20-1 and TRBJ2-3, with D perhaps TRBD1 (5 bases). Germline lookup yields CDR1 DFQATT and CDR2 SNEGSKA (reference sequence). The CDR3 is made up of 14 amino acids. V lost 3 bases and J 4 bases, leaving 14 bases between the germline ends. CDR3 residues: CSASGAGPSDTQYF. Written as DNA, the CDR3 is TGCAGTGCTAGTGGGGCCGGCCCGTCAGATACGCAGTATTTT.